These 13 T cell receptor beta chains share one sample of origin, sequenced in a study of Ad26.COV2.S vaccination and SARS-CoV-2 variants. Here immunoSEQ multiplex PCR was the method, and the copy in TCRdb shows in-frame clones only, minus some. Of about 410,000 clones detected, approximately 86% appear once; the ten largest clones hold 3.5%. The treatment: over 15 received Ad26.COV2.S at low or high dose, single or two shots; about 5 received placebo; per-sample allocation not given. Specimens were obtained on day 63 following the first vaccine or placebo injection. This specimen consisted of peripheral blood, obtained in a trial of Ad26.COV2.S vaccine versus placebo. These receptor sequences come from a person between 18 and 59 years old who received the Ad26.COV2.S COVID-19 vaccine or a placebo.

The rearrangement uses TRBV6-2 or TRBV6-3 and TRBJ1-3; TRBD1 might be the D (6 bases). CDR3 length: 16 residues. Germline V gene lookup returns CDR1 MNHEY and CDR2 SVGEGT. V lost 6 bases and J lost 0, with 15 bases in between. The CDR3 sequence: CASSSARGDSGNTIYF. Here the CDR3 DNA reads TGTGCCAGCAGCAGCGCCAGGGGAGACTCTGGAAACACCATATATTTT.

The rearrangement joins TRBV12-3 or TRBV12-4 to TRBJ2-1, with D possibly TRBD2 on 5 matching bases. Trimming pared 7 bases from V and 9 bases from J, leaving 13 bases between. The CDR3 extends over 12 amino acids. This CDR3 is CASTLLGSEQFF. CDR3 nucleotide sequence: TGTGCCAGCACTCTACTAGGGAGTGAGCAGTTCTTC.

The J gene is TRBJ2-2, the V gene TRBV4-1; 10 bases map to TRBD2. The J segment lost 7 bases and the V segment lost 4 bases, leaving 6 bases of the junction unmatched. This CDR3 has 15 amino acids. Germline CDR1 reads MGHRA; CDR2 reads YSYEKL. CDR3 DNA sequence: TGCGCCAGCAGCCCCGCCGGACTAGCGGTCGGGGAGCTGTTTTTT. This gives the protein CASSPAGLAVGELFF.

The V and J genes are TRBV10-2 and TRBJ2-2, with D perhaps matching TRBD1 or TRBD2 (5 bases each). Trimming removed 0 bases at V and 1 base at J, with 6 bases between. Germline V gene lookup returns CDR1 WSHSY and CDR2 SAAADI. The CDR3 covers 15 residues. CDR3 loop: CASSESGRNTGELFF. CDR3 nucleotide sequence: TGCGCCAGCAGTGAGTCGGGACGGAACACCGGGGAGCTGTTTTTT.

The chain has TRBV4-3 and TRBJ2-3; 8 nucleotides agree with TRBD2. Germline assignment: CDR1 LGHNA and CDR2 YSLEER. The CDR3 contains 18 residues. V was clipped by 0 bases and J by 3 bases; unmatched bases: 11. The CDR3 reads CASSQDLFVAGRTDTQYF. The CDR3 DNA reads TGCGCCAGCAGCCAAGATCTTTTCGTAGCGGGGAGAACAGATACGCAGTATTTT.

The chain recombines TRBV4-3 with TRBJ1-5, with 9 bases that match TRBD1. With V trimmed by 0 bases and J by 4 bases, 4 bases remained unmatched. Germline CDR1 is LGHNA and CDR2 is YSLEER. This CDR3 is built from 16 residues. The CDR3 is CASSQDFDRGNQPQHF. In DNA form, the CDR3 reads TGCGCCAGCAGCCAAGACTTTGACAGGGGGAATCAGCCCCAGCATTTT.

The chain carries TRBV10-1 and TRBJ2-2; D remains unclear. This CDR3 has 13 residues. V lost 4 bases to trimming and J lost 6 bases, with 9 bases between them. Germline loops: CDR1 WNHNN, CDR2 SYGVQD (reference sequence). In DNA, the CDR3 is TGCGCCAGCAGTGCTTCTCGCTCCGGGGAGCTGTTTTTT. This codes for CASSASRSGELFF.

The chain has TRBV7-8 and TRBJ2-7; TRBD1 is a possible D gene (8 bases). V lost 5 bases to trimming and J lost 3 bases, with 17 bases between them. In germline, CDR1 is SGHVS, CDR2 FQNEAQ. The CDR3 consists of 15 residues. In DNA, the CDR3 is TGTGCCAGCAGCCCCAGGGGGCGCGGGAGCTACGAGCAGTACTTC. Translating gives CASSPRGRGSYEQYF.

The gene calls are TRBV6-5 and TRBJ1-4; D may be TRBD1 (6 bases). Germline CDR1 reads MNHEY; CDR2 reads SVGAGI. The CDR3 runs to 15 residues. V lost 0 bases to trimming and J lost 7 bases, with 12 bases between them. The CDR3 region is CASSYSGGPGEKLFF. The CDR3 coding sequence is TGTGCCAGCAGTTACTCCGGGGGGCCGGGTGAAAAACTGTTTTTT.

CDR3 nucleotide sequence: TGCAGCGTTGAAGGTGGCAGCTCAAACTATGGCTACACCTTC. Translation: CSVEGGSSNYGYTF. This rearrangement joins TRBV29-1 to TRBJ1-2; no definite D call. The CDR3 sequence is 14 residues long. The V gene's germline CDR1 is SQVTM and CDR2 ANQGSEA. V gave up 1 base and J gave up 2 bases, with 11 bases separating them. Using reference TRBV29-1 and TRBJ1-2 for the parts outside the CDR3, the full variable domain is SAVISQKPSRDICQRGTSLTIQCQVDSQVTMMFWYRQQPGQSLTLIATANQGSEATYESGFVIDKFPISRPNLTFSTLTVSNMSPEDSSIYLCSVEGGSSNYGYTFGSGTRLTVV.

The V gene is TRBV28, the J gene TRBJ1-2; D perhaps matches TRBD1 (5 bases). This CDR3 spans 16 amino acids. V lost 2 bases to trimming and J lost 5 bases, with 18 bases between them. Germline V gives CDR1 MDHEN, CDR2 SYDVKM. The CDR3 reads CASSLDTGRDYYGYTF. The CDR3 DNA reads TGTGCCAGCAGTTTAGACACGGGACGGGATTATTATGGCTACACCTTC.

The chain couples TRBV1 to TRBJ1-5. TRBV1 is described as a pseudogene. The CDR3 consists of 14 residues. The CDR3 loop reads CTSSPGLVDQPQHF. The CDR3 DNA follows: TGCACCAGCAGCCCGGGACTAGTGGATCAGCCCCAGCATTTT.

This chain links TRBV27 with TRBJ2-5; D is unclear. The CDR3 spans 14 residues. V shed 4 bases and J shed 2 bases, with 11 bases lying between them. From germline, CDR1 is MNHEY and CDR2 SMNVEV (reference sequence). The CDR3 bases are TGTGCCAGCAGTTCGGCAGATAGTCAAGAGACCCAGTACTTC. Residues: CASSSADSQETQYF.